The sequence of this TCR beta chain was determined in a study of CD8 T cells in ankylosing spondylitis. This clonotype came up many times. The antigen is not known. Making the TCR beta libraries involved quantitative 5'-RACE with molecular barcodes. TCRdb fed the 5' RACE reads into MiXCR, producing one record per CDR3 protein. The data show 650,000 to 800,000 distinct CDR3 sequences, around 20% seen once. Study-level results: Disease-linked clones displayed a CD8+ phenotype and appeared relatively rarely in peripheral blood. Blood of patients with ankylosing spondylitis appeared to be characterized by a TCR beta motif of seven or eight highly homologous variants. In reactive arthritis synovial fluid and blood, some motif variants had been reported before. It was reported that disease-linked clones were significantly enriched in matched ankylosing spondylitis synovial fluid.

The CDR3 has 14 amino acids. This receptor was taken from a male donor with ankylosing spondylitis. This chain connects TRBV12-3 or TRBV12-4 to TRBJ2-1; TRBD2 agrees at 9 bases. Material: blood, either unsorted or a sorted T cell fraction (not recorded which). The CDR3 region is CPPASGEDWGEQFF. The CDR3 bases are TGTCCCCCGGCTAGCGGGGAGGACTGGGGTGAGCAGTTCTTC.